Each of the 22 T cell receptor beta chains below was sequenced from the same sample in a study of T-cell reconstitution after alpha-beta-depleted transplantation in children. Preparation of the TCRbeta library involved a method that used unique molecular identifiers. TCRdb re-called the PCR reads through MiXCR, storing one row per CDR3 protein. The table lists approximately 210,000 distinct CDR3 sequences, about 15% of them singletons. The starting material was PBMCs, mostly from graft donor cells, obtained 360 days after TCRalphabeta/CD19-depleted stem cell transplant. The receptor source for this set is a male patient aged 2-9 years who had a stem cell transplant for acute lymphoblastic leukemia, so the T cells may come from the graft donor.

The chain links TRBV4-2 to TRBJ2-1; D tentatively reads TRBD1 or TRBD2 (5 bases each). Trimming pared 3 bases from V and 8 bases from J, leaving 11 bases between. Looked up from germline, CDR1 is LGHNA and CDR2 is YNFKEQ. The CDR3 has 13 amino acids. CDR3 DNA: TGTGCCAGCAGCCAGGTTTTGGGGGATGAGCAGTTCTTC. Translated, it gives CASSQVLGDEQFF.

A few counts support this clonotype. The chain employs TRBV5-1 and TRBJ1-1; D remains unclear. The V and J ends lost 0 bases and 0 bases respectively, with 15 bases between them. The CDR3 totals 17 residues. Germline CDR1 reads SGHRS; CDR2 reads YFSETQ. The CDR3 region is CASSLAGLSPLNTEAFF. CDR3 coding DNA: TGCGCCAGCAGCTTGGCAGGTCTCAGCCCCTTGAACACTGAAGCTTTCTTT.

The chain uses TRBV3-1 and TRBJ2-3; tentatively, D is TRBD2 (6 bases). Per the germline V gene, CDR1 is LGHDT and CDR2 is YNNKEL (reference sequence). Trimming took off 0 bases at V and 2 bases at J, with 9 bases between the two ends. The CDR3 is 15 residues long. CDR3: CASSQEWTTTDTQYF. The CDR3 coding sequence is TGTGCCAGCAGCCAAGAATGGACTACCACAGATACGCAGTATTTT.

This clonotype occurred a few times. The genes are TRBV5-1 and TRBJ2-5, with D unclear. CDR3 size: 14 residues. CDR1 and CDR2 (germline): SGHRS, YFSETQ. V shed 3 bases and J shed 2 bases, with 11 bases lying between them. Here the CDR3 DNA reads TGCGCCAGCAGCTACCAGAGCTATCAAGAGACCCAGTACTTC. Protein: CASSYQSYQETQYF.

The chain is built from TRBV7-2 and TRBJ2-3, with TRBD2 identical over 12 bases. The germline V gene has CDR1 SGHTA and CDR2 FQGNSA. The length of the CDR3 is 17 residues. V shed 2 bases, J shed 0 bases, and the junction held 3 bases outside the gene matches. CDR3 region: CASSLPSGGESTDTQYF. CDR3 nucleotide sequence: TGTGCCAGCAGCTTACCTAGCGGGGGGGAAAGCACAGATACGCAGTATTTT.

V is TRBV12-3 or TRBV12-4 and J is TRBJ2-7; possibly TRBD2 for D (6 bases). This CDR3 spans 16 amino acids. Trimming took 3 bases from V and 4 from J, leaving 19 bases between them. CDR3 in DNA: TGTGCCAGCAGTTTTAGGGATGGGGACTCTTTTTACGAGCAGTACTTC. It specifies CASSFRDGDSFYEQYF.

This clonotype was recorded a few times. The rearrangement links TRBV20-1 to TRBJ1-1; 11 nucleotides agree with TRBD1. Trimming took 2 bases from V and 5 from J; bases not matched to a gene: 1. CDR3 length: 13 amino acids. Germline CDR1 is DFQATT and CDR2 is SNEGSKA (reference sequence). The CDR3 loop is CSARRDRGTEAFF. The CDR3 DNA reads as TGCAGTGCTAGACGGGACAGGGGGACTGAAGCTTTCTTT.

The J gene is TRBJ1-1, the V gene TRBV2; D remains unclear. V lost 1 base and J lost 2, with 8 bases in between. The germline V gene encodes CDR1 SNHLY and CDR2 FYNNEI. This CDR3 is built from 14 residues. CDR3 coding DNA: TGTGCCAGCAGTGAAGGGGCCCTCAACACTGAAGCTTTCTTT. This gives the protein CASSEGALNTEAFF.

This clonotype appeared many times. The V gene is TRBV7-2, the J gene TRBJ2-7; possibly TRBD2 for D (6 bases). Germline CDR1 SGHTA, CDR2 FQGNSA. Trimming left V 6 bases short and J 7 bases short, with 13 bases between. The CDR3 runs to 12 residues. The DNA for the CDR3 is TGTGCCAGCAGTTGGGACTTTGGAGAGCAGTACTTC. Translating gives CASSWDFGEQYF.

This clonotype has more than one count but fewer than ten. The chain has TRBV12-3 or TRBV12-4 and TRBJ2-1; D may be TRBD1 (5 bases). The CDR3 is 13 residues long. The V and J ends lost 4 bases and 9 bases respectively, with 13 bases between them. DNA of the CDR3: TGTGCCAGCAGTTCCTACAGGTATCCTGAGCAGTTCTTC. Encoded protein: CASSSYRYPEQFF.

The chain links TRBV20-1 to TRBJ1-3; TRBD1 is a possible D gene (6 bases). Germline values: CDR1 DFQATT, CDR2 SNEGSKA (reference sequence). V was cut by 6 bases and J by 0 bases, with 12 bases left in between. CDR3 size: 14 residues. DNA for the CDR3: TGCAGTGCCCTGGACAGCAACTCTGGAAACACCATATATTTT. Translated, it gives CSALDSNSGNTIYF.

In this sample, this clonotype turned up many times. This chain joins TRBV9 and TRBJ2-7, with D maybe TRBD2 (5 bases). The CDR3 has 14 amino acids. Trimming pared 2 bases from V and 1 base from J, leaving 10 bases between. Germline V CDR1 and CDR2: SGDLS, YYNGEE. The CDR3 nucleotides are TGTGCCAGCAGCGTCCTCGGGGAATCCTACGAGCAGTACTTC. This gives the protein CASSVLGESYEQYF.

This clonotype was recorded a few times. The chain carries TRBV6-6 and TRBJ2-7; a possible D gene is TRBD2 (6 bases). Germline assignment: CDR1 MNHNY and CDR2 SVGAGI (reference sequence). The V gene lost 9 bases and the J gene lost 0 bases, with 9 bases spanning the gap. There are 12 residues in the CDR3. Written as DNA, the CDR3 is TGTGCCAGTGCGGGGAGCTCCTACGAGCAGTACTTC. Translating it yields CASAGSSYEQYF.

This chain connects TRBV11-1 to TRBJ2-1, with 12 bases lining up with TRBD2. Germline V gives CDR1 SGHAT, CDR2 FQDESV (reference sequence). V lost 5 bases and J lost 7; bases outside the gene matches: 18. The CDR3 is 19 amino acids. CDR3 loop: CASSRQGGSSGRARNEQFF. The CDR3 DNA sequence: TGTGCCAGCAGCAGACAGGGGGGGTCTAGCGGGAGGGCCCGGAATGAGCAGTTCTTC.

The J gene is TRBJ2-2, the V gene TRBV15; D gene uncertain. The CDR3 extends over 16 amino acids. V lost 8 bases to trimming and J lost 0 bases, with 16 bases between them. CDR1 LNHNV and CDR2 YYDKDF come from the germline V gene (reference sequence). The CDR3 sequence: CATAPRTGANTGELFF. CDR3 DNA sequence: TGTGCCACCGCCCCCCGGACGGGCGCGAACACCGGGGAGCTGTTTTTT. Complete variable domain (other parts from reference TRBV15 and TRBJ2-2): DAMVIQNPRYQVTQFGKPVTLSCSQTLNHNVMYWYQQKSSQAPKLLFHYYDKDFNNEADTPDNFQSRRPNTSFCFLDIRSPGLGDTAMYLCATAPRTGANTGELFFGEGSRLTVL.

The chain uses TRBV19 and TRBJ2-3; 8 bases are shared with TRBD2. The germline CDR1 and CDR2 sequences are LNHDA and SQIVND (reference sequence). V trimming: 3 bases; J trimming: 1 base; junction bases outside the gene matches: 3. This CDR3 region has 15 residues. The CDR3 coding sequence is TGTGCCAGTAGTATGGGAGCGGGGGGCACAGATACGCAGTATTTT. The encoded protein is CASSMGAGGTDTQYF.

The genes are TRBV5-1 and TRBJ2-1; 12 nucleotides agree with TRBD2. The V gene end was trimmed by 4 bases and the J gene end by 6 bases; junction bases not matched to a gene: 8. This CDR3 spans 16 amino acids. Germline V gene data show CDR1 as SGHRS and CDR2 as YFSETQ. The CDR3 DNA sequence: TGCGCCAGCAGCCCCGTTCTAGCGGGGGGGCGCAATGAGCAGTTCTTC. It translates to CASSPVLAGGRNEQFF.

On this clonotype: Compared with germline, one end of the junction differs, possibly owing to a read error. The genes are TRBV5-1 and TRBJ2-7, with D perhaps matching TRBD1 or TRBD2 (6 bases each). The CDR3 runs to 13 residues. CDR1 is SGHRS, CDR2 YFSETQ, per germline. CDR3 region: CASSPPGAYERYF. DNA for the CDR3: TGCGCCAGCAGTCCCCCGGGGGCCTACGAGCGGTACTTC. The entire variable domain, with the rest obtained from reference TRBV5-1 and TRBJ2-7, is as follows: KAGVTQTPRYLIKTRGQQVTLSCSPISGHRSVSWYQQTPGQGLQFLFEYFSETQRNKGNFPGRFSGRQFSNSRSEMNVSTLELGDSALYLCASSPPGAYERYFGPGTRLTVT.

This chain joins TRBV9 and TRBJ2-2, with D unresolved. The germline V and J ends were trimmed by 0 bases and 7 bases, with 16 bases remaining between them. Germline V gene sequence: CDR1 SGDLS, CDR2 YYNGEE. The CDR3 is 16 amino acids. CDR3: CASSVEISGNFGELFF. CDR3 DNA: TGTGCCAGCAGCGTAGAGATATCGGGTAACTTCGGGGAGCTGTTTTTT.

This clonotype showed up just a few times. DNA of the CDR3: TGTGCCAGCAGTGTGTACAGGCCTTACGAGCAGTACTTC. It codes for CASSVYRPYEQYF. This chain joins TRBV6-1 and TRBJ2-7; D possibly corresponds to TRBD1 (5 bases). Germline CDR1 and CDR2: MNHNS and SASEGT. V gave up 4 bases and J gave up 4 bases, with 11 bases separating them. The CDR3 runs to 13 residues.

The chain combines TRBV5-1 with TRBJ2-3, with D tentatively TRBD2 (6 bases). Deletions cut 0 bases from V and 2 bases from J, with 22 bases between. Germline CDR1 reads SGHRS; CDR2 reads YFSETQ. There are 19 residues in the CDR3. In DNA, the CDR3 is TGCGCCAGCAGCTTGGATTCCTCCCATCGGGGGAGGACCACAGATACGCAGTATTTT. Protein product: CASSLDSSHRGRTTDTQYF.

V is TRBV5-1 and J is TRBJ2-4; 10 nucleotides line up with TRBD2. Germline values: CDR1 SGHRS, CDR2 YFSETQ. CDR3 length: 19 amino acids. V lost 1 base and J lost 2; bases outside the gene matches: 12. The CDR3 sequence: CASSLLAGEEVLSKNIQYF. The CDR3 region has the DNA TGCGCCAGCAGCTTGCTAGCGGGAGAAGAGGTCTTATCCAAAAACATTCAGTACTTC.